Below are 3 T cell receptor beta chains sequenced from a single sample in a study of blood T cell repertoires in COVID-19. Some clones are missing from TCRdb's copy, which holds only in-frame ones; the method was immunoSEQ multiplex PCR. The table records about 360,000 clones, more than 70% of them present only once. The sequenced sample was PBMCs or T cells enriched from blood (not recorded which). These receptors were collected from a young man who had recovered from COVID-19.

The genes are TRBV6-5 and TRBJ1-4; D unresolved. Germline V gene lookup returns CDR1 MNHEY and CDR2 SVGAGI. V was trimmed by 4 bases and J by 4 bases, leaving 13 bases between them. The CDR3 consists of 15 residues. Here the CDR3 reads CASSSIHGFNEKLFF. The CDR3 DNA reads TGTGCCAGCAGTTCCATCCACGGTTTTAATGAAAAACTGTTTTTT.

V and J are TRBV7-2 and TRBJ1-1, with unresolved D. There are 17 residues in the CDR3. In germline, CDR1 is SGHTA, CDR2 FQGNSA. V was trimmed by 4 bases and J by 2 bases, leaving 20 bases between them. CDR3 protein: CASSWGRYPRGNTEAFF. The CDR3 DNA reads as TGTGCCAGCAGCTGGGGAAGGTATCCCCGGGGAAACACTGAAGCTTTCTTT.

The chain uses TRBV6-5 and TRBJ1-6, with D uncertain. The CDR3 loop spans 15 amino acids. Looked up from germline, CDR1 is MNHEY and CDR2 is SVGAGI. CDR3 in DNA: TGTGCGACCCCCTGGCGACTCCCCAATAATTCACCCCTCCACTTT. This gives the protein CATPWRLPNNSPLHF.